These T cell receptor beta chains were read from a single sample in a study of T cell responses to AZD1222 COVID-19 vaccine. Using immunoSEQ multiplex PCR, the repertoire was profiled, and TCRdb retains in-frame clones only, with some absent. The table records about 130,000 clones, about 90% of them present only once. The sample in question was peripheral blood, obtained 28 days after the second AZD1222 dose. These receptors came from an adult who received the AZD1222 COVID-19 vaccine. The CDR3 runs from the conserved cysteine through the conserved F or W. The order of the fields is D gene, clone size, J gene, V gene, CDR3 DNA, CDR3 protein. The D gene is left open where the match is weak. A row's size may be missing; if present it is once, few, many or a size class.

d_call: NA
clone_size: NA
j_call: TRBJ2-2
v_call: TRBV4-3
cdr3_nt: TGCGCCAGCAGCCAAGGACATCCGAACACCGGGGAGCTGTTTTTT
cdr3_aa: CASSQGHPNTGELFF

d_call: NA
clone_size: NA
j_call: TRBJ1-2
v_call: TRBV28
cdr3_nt: TGTGCCAGCACCCTCTCGTTAGAGCCCAACTATGGCTACACCTTC
cdr3_aa: CASTLSLEPNYGYTF

d_call: NA
clone_size: NA
j_call: TRBJ2-3
v_call: TRBV10-1
cdr3_nt: TGCGCCAGCAGTGATGGCAGAACAGATACGCAGTATTTT
cdr3_aa: CASSDGRTDTQYF

d_call: NA
clone_size: NA
j_call: TRBJ1-6
v_call: TRBV19
cdr3_nt: TGTGCCAGTAGTACGGGACGGACGAGCTCCTATAATTCACCCCTCCACTTT
cdr3_aa: CASSTGRTSSYNSPLHF

d_call: NA
clone_size: NA
j_call: TRBJ2-5
v_call: TRBV30
cdr3_nt: TGTGCCTGGAGGCGGGGCCGCTTCCAAGAGACCCAGTACTTC
cdr3_aa: CAWRRGRFQETQYF

d_call: TRBD1
clone_size: NA
j_call: TRBJ1-4
v_call: TRBV28
cdr3_nt: TGTGCCAGCAGCCCTGGACAGGCAACTAATGAAAAACTGTTTTTT
cdr3_aa: CASSPGQATNEKLFF

d_call: TRBD1
clone_size: NA
j_call: TRBJ2-7
v_call: TRBV6-2/TRBV6-3
cdr3_nt: TGTGCCAGCAGTGTCACTAAACGGATGACAGGGTCGCGCGAGCAGTACTTC
cdr3_aa: CASSVTKRMTGSREQYF

d_call: NA
clone_size: NA
j_call: TRBJ2-1
v_call: TRBV6-5
cdr3_nt: TGTGCCAGCAGTTACTCGTGGACCCCATACAATGAGCAGTTCTTC
cdr3_aa: CASSYSWTPYNEQFF

d_call: NA
clone_size: once
j_call: TRBJ1-2
v_call: TRBV10-3
cdr3_nt: TGTGCCATCAGCGACTACTATGGCTACACCTTC
cdr3_aa: CAISDYYGYTF

d_call: NA
clone_size: once
j_call: TRBJ1-1
v_call: TRBV20-1
cdr3_nt: TGCAGTGCTAGTAAGACAGGAGGGGACACTGAAGCTTTCTTT
cdr3_aa: CSASKTGGDTEAFF

d_call: NA
clone_size: NA
j_call: TRBJ2-1
v_call: TRBV12-3/TRBV12-4
cdr3_nt: TGTGCCAGCAGTTCCGGATACAATGAGCAGTTCTTC
cdr3_aa: CASSSGYNEQFF

d_call: NA
clone_size: NA
j_call: TRBJ1-2
v_call: TRBV30
cdr3_nt: TGTGCCTGGAGTGTGGCGGCCGTCCTCTATGGCTACACCTTC
cdr3_aa: CAWSVAAVLYGYTF

d_call: NA
clone_size: once
j_call: TRBJ1-2
v_call: TRBV7-9
cdr3_nt: TGTGCCAGCAGCTTAATGCAGGGGATCGTTTCGGAAGGCTACACCTTC
cdr3_aa: CASSLMQGIVSEGYTF

d_call: NA
clone_size: NA
j_call: TRBJ2-3
v_call: TRBV19
cdr3_nt: TGTGCCAGTAGTTCACGCCCCGGGCCCACAGATACGCAGTATTTT
cdr3_aa: CASSSRPGPTDTQYF

d_call: NA
clone_size: NA
j_call: TRBJ1-5
v_call: TRBV7-2
cdr3_nt: TGTGCCAGCAGCTTTGGGGGTTTCAATCAGCCCCAGCATTTT
cdr3_aa: CASSFGGFNQPQHF

d_call: NA
clone_size: once
j_call: TRBJ2-7
v_call: TRBV4-1
cdr3_nt: TGCGCCAGCAGCCAACGACTGGGCGGTTTTTTATACGAGCAGTACTTC
cdr3_aa: CASSQRLGGFLYEQYF

d_call: NA
clone_size: NA
j_call: TRBJ2-3
v_call: TRBV30
cdr3_nt: TGTGCCTGGAGTCCGGGTTCTGAAGATACGCAGTATTTT
cdr3_aa: CAWSPGSEDTQYF

d_call: TRBD2
clone_size: NA
j_call: TRBJ2-1
v_call: TRBV7-9
cdr3_nt: TGTGCCAGCAGCTTAGGGGGGACTAGCGGTGGAAATGAGCAGTTCTTC
cdr3_aa: CASSLGGTSGGNEQFF

d_call: NA
clone_size: NA
j_call: TRBJ2-6
v_call: TRBV5-1
cdr3_nt: TGCGCCAGCAGTCCCCCGGCAGACCCTGGGGCCAACGTCCTGACTTTC
cdr3_aa: CASSPPADPGANVLTF

d_call: TRBD2
clone_size: NA
j_call: TRBJ2-1
v_call: TRBV6-5
cdr3_nt: TGTGCCAGCAGGGTAGCGGGAGAAGCATACAATGAGCAGTTCTTC
cdr3_aa: CASRVAGEAYNEQFF

d_call: TRBD2
clone_size: NA
j_call: TRBJ2-7
v_call: TRBV4-3
cdr3_nt: TGCGCCAGCAGAAGGCGGGTAGCGGGGCCCTACGAGCAGTACTTC
cdr3_aa: CASRRRVAGPYEQYF

d_call: NA
clone_size: NA
j_call: TRBJ2-7
v_call: TRBV5-1
cdr3_nt: TGCGCCAGCAGCCTTACATTAGGGACGGGAACCTACGAGCAGTACTTC
cdr3_aa: CASSLTLGTGTYEQYF

d_call: NA
clone_size: NA
j_call: TRBJ2-7
v_call: TRBV2
cdr3_nt: TGTGCCAGCAGTGGGGGGGGACAGTATACCTACGAGCAGTACTTC
cdr3_aa: CASSGGGQYTYEQYF

d_call: NA
clone_size: NA
j_call: TRBJ1-5
v_call: TRBV5-6
cdr3_nt: TGTGCCAGCAGCTTGGGCGTCGGGGGGCACCAGCCCCAGCATTTT
cdr3_aa: CASSLGVGGHQPQHF

d_call: NA
clone_size: NA
j_call: TRBJ1-5
v_call: TRBV9
cdr3_nt: TGTGCCAGCAGCGTAGAAGGCAGCCACAATCAGCCCCAGCATTTT
cdr3_aa: CASSVEGSHNQPQHF

d_call: NA
clone_size: NA
j_call: TRBJ1-1
v_call: TRBV5-6
cdr3_nt: TGTGCCAGCAGCTTGGCCCCTCTGGGGAGGGGTGAAGCTTTCTTT
cdr3_aa: CASSLAPLGRGEAFF